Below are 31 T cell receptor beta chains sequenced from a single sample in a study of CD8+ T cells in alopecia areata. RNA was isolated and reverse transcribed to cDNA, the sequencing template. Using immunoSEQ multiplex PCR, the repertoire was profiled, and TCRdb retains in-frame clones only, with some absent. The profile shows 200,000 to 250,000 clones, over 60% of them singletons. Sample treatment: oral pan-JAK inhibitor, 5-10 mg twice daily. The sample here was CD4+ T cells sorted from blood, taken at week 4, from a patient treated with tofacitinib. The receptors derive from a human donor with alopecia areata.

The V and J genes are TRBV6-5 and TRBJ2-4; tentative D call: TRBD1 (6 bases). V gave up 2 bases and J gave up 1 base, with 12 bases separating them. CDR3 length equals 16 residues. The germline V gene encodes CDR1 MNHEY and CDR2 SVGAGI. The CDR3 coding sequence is TGTGCCAGCAGTTACGTGGGGGCCGGGGCCAAAAACATTCAGTACTTC. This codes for CASSYVGAGAKNIQYF.

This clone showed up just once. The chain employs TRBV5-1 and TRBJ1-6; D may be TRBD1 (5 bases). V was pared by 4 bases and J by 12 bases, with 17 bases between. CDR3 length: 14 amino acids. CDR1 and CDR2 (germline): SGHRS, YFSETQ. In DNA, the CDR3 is TGCGCCAGCAGCATCCGGACAATGGGTGGACCCCTCCACTTT. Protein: CASSIRTMGGPLHF.

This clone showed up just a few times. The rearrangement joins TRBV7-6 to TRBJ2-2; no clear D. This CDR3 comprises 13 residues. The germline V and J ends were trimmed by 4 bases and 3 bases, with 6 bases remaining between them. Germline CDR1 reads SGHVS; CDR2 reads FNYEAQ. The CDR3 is CASSWVHTGELFF. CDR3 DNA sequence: TGTGCCAGCAGCTGGGTGCACACCGGGGAGCTGTTTTTT. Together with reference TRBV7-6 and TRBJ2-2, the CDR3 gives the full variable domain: GAGVSQSPRYKVTKRGQDVALRCDPISGHVSLYWYRQALGQGPEFLTYFNYEAQQDKSGLPNDRFSAERPEGSISTLTIQRTEQRDSAMYRCASSWVHTGELFFGEGSRLTVL.

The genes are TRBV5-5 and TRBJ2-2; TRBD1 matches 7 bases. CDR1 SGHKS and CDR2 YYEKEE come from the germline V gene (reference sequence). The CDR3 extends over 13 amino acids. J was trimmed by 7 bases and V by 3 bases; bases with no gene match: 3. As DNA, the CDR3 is TGTGCCAGCAGCTGGGGGACAGTCGGGGAGCTGTTTTTT. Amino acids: CASSWGTVGELFF.

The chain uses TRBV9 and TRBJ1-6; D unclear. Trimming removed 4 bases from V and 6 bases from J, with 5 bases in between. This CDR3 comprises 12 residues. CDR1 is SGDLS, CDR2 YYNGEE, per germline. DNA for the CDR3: TGTGCCAGCAGCCCCAGTAATTCACCCCTCCACTTT. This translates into CASSPSNSPLHF. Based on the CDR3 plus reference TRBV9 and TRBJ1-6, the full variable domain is DSGVTQTPKHLITATGQRVTLRCSPRSGDLSVYWYQQSLDQGLQFLIQYYNGEERAKGNILERFSAQQFPDLHSELNLSSLELGDSALYFCASSPSNSPLHFGNGTRLTVT.

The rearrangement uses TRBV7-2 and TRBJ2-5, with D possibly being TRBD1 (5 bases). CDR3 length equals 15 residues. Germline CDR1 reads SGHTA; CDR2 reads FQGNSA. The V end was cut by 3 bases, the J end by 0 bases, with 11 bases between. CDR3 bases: TGTGCCAGCAGCTTTGGGCAGGGTAACCAAGAGACCCAGTACTTC. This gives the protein CASSFGQGNQETQYF.

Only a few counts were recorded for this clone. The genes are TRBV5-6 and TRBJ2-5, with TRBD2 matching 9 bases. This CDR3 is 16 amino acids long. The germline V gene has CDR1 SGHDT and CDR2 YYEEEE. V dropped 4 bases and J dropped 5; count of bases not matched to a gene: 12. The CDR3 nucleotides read TGTGCCAGCAGCGCCCTACCCGCGGGGGGGCTGGAGACCCAGTACTTC. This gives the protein CASSALPAGGLETQYF. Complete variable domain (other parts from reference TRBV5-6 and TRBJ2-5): DAGVTQSPTHLIKTRGQQVTLRCSPKSGHDTVSWYQQALGQGPQFIFQYYEEEERQRGNFPDRFSGHQFPNYSSELNVNALLLGDSALYLCASSALPAGGLETQYFGPGTRLLVL.

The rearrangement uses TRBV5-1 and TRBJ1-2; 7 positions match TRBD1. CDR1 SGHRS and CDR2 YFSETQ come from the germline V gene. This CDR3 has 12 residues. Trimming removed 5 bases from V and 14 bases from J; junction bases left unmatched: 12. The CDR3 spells CASRISTGAETF. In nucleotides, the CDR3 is TGCGCCAGCAGGATTTCTACAGGGGCAGAAACCTTC.

The CDR3 region has the DNA TGTGCCAGCAGCGCCGGACTCTCCGGGACCACAGATACGCAGTATTTT. Its translation: CASSAGLSGTTDTQYF. The rearrangement joins TRBV5-4 to TRBJ2-3, with D possibly being TRBD1 or TRBD2 (5 bases each). Germline assignment: CDR1 SGHNT and CDR2 YYREEE (reference sequence). The CDR3 sequence is 16 residues long. V was pared by 4 bases and J by 2 bases, with 17 bases between.

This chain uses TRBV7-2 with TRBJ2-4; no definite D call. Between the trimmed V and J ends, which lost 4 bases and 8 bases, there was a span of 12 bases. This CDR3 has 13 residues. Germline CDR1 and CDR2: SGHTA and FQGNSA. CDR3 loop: CASSSDPADIQYF. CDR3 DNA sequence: TGTGCCAGCAGCTCGGACCCCGCCGACATTCAGTACTTC.

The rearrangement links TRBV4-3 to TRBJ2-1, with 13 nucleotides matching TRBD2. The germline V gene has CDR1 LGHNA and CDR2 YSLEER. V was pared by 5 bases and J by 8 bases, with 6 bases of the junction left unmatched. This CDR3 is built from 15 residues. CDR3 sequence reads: CASSKLAGGFDEQFF. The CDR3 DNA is TGCGCCAGCAGCAAACTAGCGGGGGGGTTCGATGAGCAGTTCTTC.

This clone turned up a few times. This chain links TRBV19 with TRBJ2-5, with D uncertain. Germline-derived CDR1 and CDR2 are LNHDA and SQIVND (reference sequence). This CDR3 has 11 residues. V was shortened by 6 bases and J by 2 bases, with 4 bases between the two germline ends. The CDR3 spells CASSGQETQYF. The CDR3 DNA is TGTGCCAGTAGCGGACAAGAGACCCAGTACTTC. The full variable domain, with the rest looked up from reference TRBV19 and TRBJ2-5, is DGGITQSPKYLFRKEGQNVTLSCEQNLNHDAMYWYRQDPGQGLRLIYYSQIVNDFQKGDIAEGYSVSREKKESFPLTVTSAQKNPTAFYLCASSGQETQYFGPGTRLLVL.

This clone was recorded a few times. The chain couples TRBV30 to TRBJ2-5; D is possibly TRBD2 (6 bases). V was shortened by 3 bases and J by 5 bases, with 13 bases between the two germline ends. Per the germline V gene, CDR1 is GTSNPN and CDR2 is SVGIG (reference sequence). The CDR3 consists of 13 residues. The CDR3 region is CAWRRDPVETQYF. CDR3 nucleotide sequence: TGTGCCTGGAGGCGGGACCCGGTGGAGACCCAGTACTTC.

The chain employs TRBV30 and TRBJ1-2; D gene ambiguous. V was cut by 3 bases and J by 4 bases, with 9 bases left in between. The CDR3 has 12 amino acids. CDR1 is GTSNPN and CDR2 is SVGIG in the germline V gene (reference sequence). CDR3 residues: CAWRGYSYGYTF. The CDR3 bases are TGTGCCTGGAGGGGGTACAGCTATGGCTACACCTTC. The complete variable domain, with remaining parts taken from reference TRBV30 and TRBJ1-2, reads SQTIHQWPATLVQPVGSPLSLECTVEGTSNPNLYWYRQAAGRGLQLLFYSVGIGQISSEVPQNLSASRPQDRQFILSSKKLLLSDSGFYLCAWRGYSYGYTFGSGTRLTVV.

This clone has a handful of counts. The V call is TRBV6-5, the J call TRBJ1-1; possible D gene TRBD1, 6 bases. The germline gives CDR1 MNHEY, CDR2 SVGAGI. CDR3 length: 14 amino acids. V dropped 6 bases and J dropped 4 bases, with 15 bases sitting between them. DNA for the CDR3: TGTGCCAGCAGCAGGACAGTTATTAGCACTGAAGCTTTCTTT. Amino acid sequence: CASSRTVISTEAFF.

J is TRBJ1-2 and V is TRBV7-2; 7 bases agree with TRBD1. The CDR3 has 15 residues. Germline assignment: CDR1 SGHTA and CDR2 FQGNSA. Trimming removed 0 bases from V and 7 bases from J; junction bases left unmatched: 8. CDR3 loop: CASSLAVDRVRGYTF. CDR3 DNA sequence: TGTGCCAGCAGCTTAGCAGTCGACAGGGTTCGTGGCTACACCTTC.

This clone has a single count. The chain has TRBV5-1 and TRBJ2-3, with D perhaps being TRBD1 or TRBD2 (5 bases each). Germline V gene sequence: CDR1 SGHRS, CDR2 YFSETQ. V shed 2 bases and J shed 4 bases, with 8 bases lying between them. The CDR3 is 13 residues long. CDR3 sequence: CASSFEGSDTQYF. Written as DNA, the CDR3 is TGCGCCAGCAGCTTCGAGGGGTCAGATACGCAGTATTTT.

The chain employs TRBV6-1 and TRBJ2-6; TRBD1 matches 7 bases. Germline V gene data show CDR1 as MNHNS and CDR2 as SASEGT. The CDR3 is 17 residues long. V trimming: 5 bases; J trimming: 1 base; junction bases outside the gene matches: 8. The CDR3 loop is CASSQGMGQSGANVLTF. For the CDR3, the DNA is TGTGCCAGCAGTCAAGGAATGGGACAGTCTGGGGCCAACGTCCTGACTTTC.

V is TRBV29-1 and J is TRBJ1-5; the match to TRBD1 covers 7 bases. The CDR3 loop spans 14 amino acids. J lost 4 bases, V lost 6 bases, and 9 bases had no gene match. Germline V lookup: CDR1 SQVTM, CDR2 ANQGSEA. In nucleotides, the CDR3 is TGCAGCGTCGCTGGGACAGACCCAAATCAGCCCCAGCATTTT. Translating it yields CSVAGTDPNQPQHF. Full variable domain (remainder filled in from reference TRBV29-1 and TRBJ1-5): SAVISQKPSRDICQRGTSLTIQCQVDSQVTMMFWYRQQPGQSLTLIATANQGSEATYESGFVIDKFPISRPNLTFSTLTVSNMSPEDSSIYLCSVAGTDPNQPQHFGDGTRLSIL.

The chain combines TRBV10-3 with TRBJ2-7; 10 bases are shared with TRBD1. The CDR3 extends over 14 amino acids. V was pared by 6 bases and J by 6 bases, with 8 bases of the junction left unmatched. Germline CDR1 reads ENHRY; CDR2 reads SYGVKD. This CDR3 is CAISGTGERREQYF. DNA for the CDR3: TGTGCCATCAGCGGGACAGGGGAGCGTCGCGAGCAGTACTTC.

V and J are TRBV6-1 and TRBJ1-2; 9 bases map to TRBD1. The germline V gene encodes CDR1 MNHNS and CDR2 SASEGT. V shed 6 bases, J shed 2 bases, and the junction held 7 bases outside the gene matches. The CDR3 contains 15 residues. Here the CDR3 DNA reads TGTGCCAGCAGCCTCGGGGGGACAGGGAACTATGGCTACACCTTC. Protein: CASSLGGTGNYGYTF.

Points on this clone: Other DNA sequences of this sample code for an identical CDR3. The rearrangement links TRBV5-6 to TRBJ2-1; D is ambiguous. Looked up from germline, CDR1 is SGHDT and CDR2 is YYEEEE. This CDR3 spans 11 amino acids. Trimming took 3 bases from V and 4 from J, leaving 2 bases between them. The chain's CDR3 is CASSSYNEQFF. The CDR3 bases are TGTGCCAGCAGCTCATACAATGAGCAGTTCTTC.

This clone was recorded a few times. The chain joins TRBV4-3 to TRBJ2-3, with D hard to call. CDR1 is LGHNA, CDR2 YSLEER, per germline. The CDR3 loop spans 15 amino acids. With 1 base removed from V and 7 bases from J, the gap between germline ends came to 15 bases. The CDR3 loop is CASSQAIGEGHTQYF. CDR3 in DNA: TGCGCCAGCAGCCAAGCGATCGGCGAAGGCCATACGCAGTATTTT.

The CDR3 sequence: CAWSLSWDSKIYEQYF. The DNA of the CDR3 is TGTGCCTGGAGTCTGTCGTGGGACAGCAAAATCTACGAGCAGTACTTC. This sequence joins TRBV30 and TRBJ2-7; 7 bases align to TRBD1. Trimming at V came to 2 bases and at J to 3 bases, leaving 13 bases not matched to a gene. The CDR3 loop spans 16 amino acids. Germline V gene sequence: CDR1 GTSNPN, CDR2 SVGIG (reference sequence).

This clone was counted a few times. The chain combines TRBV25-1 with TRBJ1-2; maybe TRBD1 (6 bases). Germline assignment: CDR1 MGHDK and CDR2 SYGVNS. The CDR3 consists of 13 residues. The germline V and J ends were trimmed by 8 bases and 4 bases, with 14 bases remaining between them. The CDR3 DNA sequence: TGTGCCAGCGCAAAGGGGGTTGGCTATGGCTACACCTTC. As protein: CASAKGVGYGYTF.

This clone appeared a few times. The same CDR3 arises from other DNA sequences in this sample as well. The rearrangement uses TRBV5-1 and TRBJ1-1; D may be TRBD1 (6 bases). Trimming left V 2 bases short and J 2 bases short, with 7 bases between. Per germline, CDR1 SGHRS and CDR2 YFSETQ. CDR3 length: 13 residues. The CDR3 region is CASSLQGNTEAFF. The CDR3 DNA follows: TGCGCCAGCAGCTTACAGGGAAACACTGAAGCTTTCTTT.

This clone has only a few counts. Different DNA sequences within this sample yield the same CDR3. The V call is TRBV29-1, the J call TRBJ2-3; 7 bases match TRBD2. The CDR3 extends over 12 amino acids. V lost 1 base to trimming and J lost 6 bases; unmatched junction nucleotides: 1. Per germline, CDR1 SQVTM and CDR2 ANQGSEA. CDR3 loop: CSVEAGGDTQYF. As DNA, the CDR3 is TGCAGCGTTGAAGCCGGGGGGGATACGCAGTATTTT.

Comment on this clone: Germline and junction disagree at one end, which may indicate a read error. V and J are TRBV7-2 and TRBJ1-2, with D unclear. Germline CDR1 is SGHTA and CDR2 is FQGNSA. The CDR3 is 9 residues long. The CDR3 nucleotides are TGTGCCAGCCCCGGGGTTAGGGACTTC. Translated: CASPGVRDF.

The CDR3 region has the DNA TGCAGCGTCCAAACCGCCTCTAACACTGAAGCTTTCTTT. This codes for CSVQTASNTEAFF. V and J are TRBV29-1 and TRBJ1-1, with D unclear. The CDR3 has 13 amino acids. Germline-derived CDR1 and CDR2 are SQVTM and ANQGSEA. V was trimmed by 6 bases and J by 2 bases, leaving 13 bases between them.

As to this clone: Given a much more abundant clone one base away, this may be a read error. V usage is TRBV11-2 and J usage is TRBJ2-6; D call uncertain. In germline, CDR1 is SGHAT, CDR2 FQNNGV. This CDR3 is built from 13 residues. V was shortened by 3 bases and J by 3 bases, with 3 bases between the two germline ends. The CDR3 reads CASSFFGANVLTF. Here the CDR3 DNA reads TGTGCCAGCAGCTTTTTTGGGGCCAACGTCCTGACTTTC. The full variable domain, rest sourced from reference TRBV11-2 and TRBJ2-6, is EAGVAQSPRYKIIEKRQSVAFWCNPISGHATLYWYQQILGQGPKLLIQFQNNGVVDDSQLPKDRFSAERLKGVDSTLKIQPAKLEDSAVYLCASSFFGANVLTFGAGSRLTVL.

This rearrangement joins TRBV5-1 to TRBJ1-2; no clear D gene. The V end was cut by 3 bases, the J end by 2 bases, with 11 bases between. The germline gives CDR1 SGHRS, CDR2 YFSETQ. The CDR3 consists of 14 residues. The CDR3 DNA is TGCGCCAGCAGCTCCGGGGTTGGCAACTATGGCTACACCTTC. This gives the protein CASSSGVGNYGYTF. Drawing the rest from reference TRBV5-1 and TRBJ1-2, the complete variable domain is KAGVTQTPRYLIKTRGQQVTLSCSPISGHRSVSWYQQTPGQGLQFLFEYFSETQRNKGNFPGRFSGRQFSNSRSEMNVSTLELGDSALYLCASSSGVGNYGYTFGSGTRLTVV.